The 32 T cell receptor beta chains in this list originate from one sample, sequenced in a study of post-analysis software for immune sequencing data. Notes on the study in general: A handful of TRBV segments were significantly more frequent in patients than in controls. TRBV5-6, TRBV5-1 and TRBV20-1 were among these segments.

TCR beta cDNA libraries had unique molecular identifiers. Each CDR3 protein gets one entry after TCRdb re-called the PCR reads with MiXCR. The sample gives some 690,000 distinct CDR3 sequences, approximately 60% of which show up once; roughly 12% is in the top ten. These receptors' targets are unknown. The source material was blood. Receptors originate from a girl aged 2-10 years with multiple sclerosis.

The genes are TRBV2 and TRBJ2-1, with D unresolved. The germline gives CDR1 SNHLY, CDR2 FYNNEI. Trimming cost V 4 bases and J 10 bases, with 14 bases left between them. The CDR3 sequence is 13 residues long. The CDR3, as DNA: TGTGCCAGCAGTGGTGGGGTCGGCCACGAGCAGTTCTTC. Amino acids: CASSGGVGHEQFF.

The chain recombines TRBV20-1 with TRBJ1-2, with 7 bases lining up with TRBD1. The ends lost 1 base at V and 5 bases at J; junction bases unmatched: 7. Germline assignment: CDR1 DFQATT and CDR2 SNEGSKA (reference sequence). This CDR3 spans 14 amino acids. CDR3 amino acids: CSARAPGGGYGYTF. The CDR3 region has the DNA TGCAGTGCTAGAGCCCCAGGGGGAGGTTATGGCTACACCTTC.

A few counts support this clonotype. The V gene is TRBV6-6, the J gene TRBJ2-1, with 8 positions matching TRBD1. V lost 6 bases and J lost 4; bases outside the gene matches: 8. The CDR3 is made up of 15 amino acids. Germline assignment: CDR1 MNHNY and CDR2 SVGAGI (reference sequence). The CDR3 is CASSSDRGQYNEQFF. The DNA for the CDR3 is TGTGCCAGCAGCTCCGACAGGGGCCAGTACAATGAGCAGTTCTTC.

This chain joins TRBV4-2 and TRBJ1-1, with D possibly matching TRBD1 (6 bases). CDR1 and CDR2 from the germline V gene are LGHNA and YNFKEQ. The CDR3 has 14 amino acids. Trimming pared 2 bases from V and 4 bases from J, leaving 11 bases between. The CDR3 protein is CASSQKEGGTEAFF. DNA for the CDR3: TGTGCCAGCAGCCAAAAGGAAGGGGGCACTGAAGCTTTCTTT.

In its sample, this clonotype was seen once. This chain connects TRBV6-5 to TRBJ2-7; no clear D. This CDR3 spans 14 amino acids. Trimming shortened V by 1 base and J by 3 bases, and 10 bases separated the two germline ends. CDR1 and CDR2 from the germline V gene are MNHEY and SVGAGI. The CDR3 reads CASSYWVTDYEQYF. In nucleotides, the CDR3 is TGTGCCAGCAGTTACTGGGTGACGGACTACGAGCAGTACTTC.

The chain joins TRBV28 to TRBJ2-1, with 9 nucleotides matching TRBD2. CDR3 length: 15 residues. V gave up 1 base and J gave up 10 bases; unmatched junction bases: 8. The germline gives CDR1 MDHEN, CDR2 SYDVKM. Here the CDR3 reads CASSLSAGGRNEQFF. Written as DNA, the CDR3 is TGTGCCAGCAGTTTATCGGCGGGGGGGCGCAACGAGCAGTTCTTC.

This rearrangement joins TRBV10-2 to TRBJ2-3; 10 bases line up with TRBD1. The CDR3 extends over 13 amino acids. Germline assignment: CDR1 WSHSY and CDR2 SAAADI. V shed 9 bases and J 5 bases; nucleotides not matched to a gene: 5. In DNA form, the CDR3 reads TGCGCCAGTCTGGACAGGGGGTTAGATACGCAGTATTTT. This codes for CASLDRGLDTQYF.

This clonotype has just a few counts. The chain carries TRBV12-3 or TRBV12-4 and TRBJ1-2, with 7 nucleotides matching TRBD1. The CDR3 has 15 amino acids. J lost 3 bases, V lost 5 bases, and 9 bases had no gene match. The DNA of the CDR3 is TGTGCCAGCAGTGTCGACAGGGTACGTCACTATGGCTACACCTTC. This translates into CASSVDRVRHYGYTF.

The chain combines TRBV7-2 with TRBJ2-1; 13 bases match TRBD2. The CDR3 totals 19 residues. Looked up from germline, CDR1 is SGHTA and CDR2 is FQGNSA. V shed 4 bases and J 6 bases; nucleotides not matched to a gene: 15. CDR3 loop: CASSWDGLAGASLGNEQFF. The DNA for the CDR3 is TGTGCCAGCAGCTGGGACGGACTAGCGGGAGCCTCATTAGGCAATGAGCAGTTCTTC. The full variable domain, completed using reference TRBV7-2 and TRBJ2-1, is GAGVSQSPSNKVTEKGKDVELRCDPISGHTALYWYRQSLGQGLEFLIYFQGNSAPDKSGLPSDRFSAERTGGSVSTLTIQRTQQEDSAVYLCASSWDGLAGASLGNEQFFGPGTRLTVL.

The chain employs TRBV5-6 and TRBJ1-5; D gene uncertain. The CDR3 contains 19 residues. Trimming removed 0 bases from V and 0 bases from J, with 19 bases in between. Germline lookup yields CDR1 SGHDT and CDR2 YYEEEE. The DNA of the CDR3 is TGTGCCAGCAGCTTGGGGTCCGTGTGGGGATCTAATAGCAATCAGCCCCAGCATTTT. Its protein product is CASSLGSVWGSNSNQPQHF.

The V gene is TRBV7-8, the J gene TRBJ1-5; D is perhaps TRBD1 (6 bases). V lost 0 bases and J lost 7, with 16 bases in between. The germline CDR1 and CDR2 sequences are SGHVS and FQNEAQ. The CDR3 sequence is 16 residues long. For the CDR3, the DNA is TGTGCCAGCAGCTTAGCTCGAGGCAGTCAGGGGCAGCCCCAGCATTTT. Translated, it gives CASSLARGSQGQPQHF.

The chain couples TRBV6-1 to TRBJ2-1, with TRBD2 identical over 7 bases. The germline V gene encodes CDR1 MNHNS and CDR2 SASEGT. V shed 3 bases and J 4 bases; nucleotides not matched to a gene: 6. The CDR3 totals 15 residues. The CDR3 is CASSDRASGYNEQFF. As DNA, the CDR3 is TGTGCCAGCAGTGACAGGGCTAGCGGTTACAATGAGCAGTTCTTC.

The rearrangement uses TRBV7-9 and TRBJ2-3; the match to TRBD2 covers 7 bases. The germline V gene encodes CDR1 SEHNR and CDR2 FQNEAQ (reference sequence). V gave up 3 bases and J gave up 2 bases; unmatched junction bases: 5. The CDR3 extends over 15 amino acids. CDR3 amino acids: CASSFLGGNTDTQYF. CDR3 nucleotide sequence: TGTGCCAGCAGCTTTTTGGGAGGGAACACAGATACGCAGTATTTT.

This chain links TRBV5-1 with TRBJ1-2; D gene uncertain. Trimming stripped 1 base from V and 0 bases from J, with 10 bases between. The CDR3 is 15 residues long. Per germline, CDR1 SGHRS and CDR2 YFSETQ. The CDR3 reads CASSLLGSPNYGYTF. CDR3 DNA: TGCGCCAGCAGCTTGCTTGGGTCCCCTAACTATGGCTACACCTTC.

This clonotype has a handful of counts. The chain couples TRBV10-3 to TRBJ2-7, with unresolved D. In germline, CDR1 is ENHRY, CDR2 SYGVKD. Trimming took 8 bases from V and 1 from J, leaving 24 bases between them. The CDR3 runs to 17 residues. The CDR3 DNA reads as TGTGCCATCGGGCATTGGGGTATGAGAAACCAGTCCTACGAGCAGTACTTC. As protein: CAIGHWGMRNQSYEQYF.

This clonotype was detected only a few times. This sequence joins TRBV20-1 and TRBJ2-3; TRBD2 matches 8 bases. The CDR3 runs to 13 residues. Germline V gene lookup returns CDR1 DFQATT and CDR2 SNEGSKA (reference sequence). V gave up 5 bases and J gave up 2 bases; unmatched junction bases: 3. CDR3 protein: CSALAGFTDTQYF. For the CDR3, the DNA is TGCAGTGCTTTAGCGGGATTCACAGATACGCAGTATTTT.

The chain employs TRBV10-3 and TRBJ1-2, with D possibly TRBD1 on 5 matching bases. V was pared by 7 bases and J by 3 bases, with 9 bases between. Germline V gene data show CDR1 as ENHRY and CDR2 as SYGVKD. The CDR3 runs to 12 residues. CDR3 loop: CAITLGDYGYTF. The DNA of the CDR3 is TGTGCCATCACCCTGGGGGACTATGGCTACACCTTC.

The chain couples TRBV7-3 to TRBJ2-7; D is possibly TRBD1 or TRBD2 (6 bases each). There are 15 residues in the CDR3. Germline values: CDR1 SGHTA, CDR2 FQGTGA. With 1 base removed from V and 3 bases from J, the gap between germline ends came to 13 bases. The CDR3: CASSLKGGDNYEQYF. CDR3 sequence (DNA): TGTGCCAGCAGCTTAAAGGGGGGAGATAACTACGAGCAGTACTTC.

A few counts support this clonotype. The chain employs TRBV6-5 and TRBJ2-1; 11 nucleotides align to TRBD2. The germline gives CDR1 MNHEY, CDR2 SVGAGI. The V and J ends lost 6 bases and 5 bases, in that order; junction bases with no gene match: 6. The CDR3 totals 15 residues. CDR3 residues: CASSRLAGGDNEQFF. CDR3 nucleotide sequence: TGTGCCAGCAGCCGTCTAGCGGGAGGTGACAATGAGCAGTTCTTC.

DNA for the CDR3: TGCGCCACCAGGACTAGCGGGACCACCTCCGGTGAGACCCAGTACTTC. As protein: CATRTSGTTSGETQYF. This rearrangement joins TRBV4-1 to TRBJ2-5; 12 bases fit TRBD2. The CDR3 loop spans 16 amino acids. J lost 5 bases, V lost 10 bases, and 14 bases had no gene match. Germline V CDR1 and CDR2: MGHRA, YSYEKL.

CDR3 sequence (DNA): TGTGCCAGCAGTCGAACTCAGGCGGGAGCTACCGGGGAGCAGTTCTTC. Translating it yields CASSRTQAGATGEQFF. J is TRBJ2-1 and V is TRBV7-8; TRBD2 aligns across 7 bases. The CDR3 is made up of 16 amino acids. The V gene end was trimmed by 6 bases and the J gene end by 10 bases; junction bases not matched to a gene: 18. From germline, CDR1 is SGHVS and CDR2 FQNEAQ. Full variable domain (outside the CDR3, taken from reference TRBV7-8 and TRBJ2-1): GAGVSQSPRYKVAKRGQDVALRCDPISGHVSLFWYQQALGQGPEFLTYFQNEAQLDKSGLPSDRFFAERPEGSVSTLKIQRTQQEDSAVYLCASSRTQAGATGEQFFGPGTRLTVL.

The chain recombines TRBV11-2 with TRBJ2-1; 9 bases map to TRBD2. V lost 6 bases and J lost 7; bases outside the gene matches: 4. This CDR3 is built from 13 residues. CDR1 is SGHAT, CDR2 FQNNGV, per germline. In nucleotides, the CDR3 is TGTGCCAGCAGGGCTAGCGGGGAAAATGAGCAGTTCTTC. Its protein product is CASRASGENEQFF.

V and J are TRBV6-5 and TRBJ1-1; 8 positions agree with TRBD1. Germline values: CDR1 MNHEY, CDR2 SVGAGI. The CDR3 is 16 residues long. After removal of 2 bases from V and 5 bases from J, the junction contained 10 bases not matched to a gene. DNA for the CDR3: TGTGCCAGCAGTTACCCTAGAGGCAGGGGGCGGACTGAAGCTTTCTTT. Protein sequence: CASSYPRGRGRTEAFF.

V usage is TRBV15 and J usage is TRBJ2-5, with D perhaps TRBD2 (5 bases). Germline V lookup: CDR1 LNHNV, CDR2 YYDKDF (reference sequence). The CDR3 length is 15 residues. Trimming removed 1 base from V and 4 bases from J, with 13 bases in between. The CDR3 coding sequence is TGTGCCACCAGCAGAGCCGAGGGTACTGGAGAGACCCAGTACTTC. Protein product: CATSRAEGTGETQYF.

This clonotype has more than one count but fewer than ten. This chain connects TRBV5-1 to TRBJ2-1, with TRBD2 identical over 13 bases. Unmatched junction bases numbered 7, after V lost 5 bases and J lost 8 bases. In germline, CDR1 is SGHRS, CDR2 YFSETQ. The CDR3 is 15 amino acids. CDR3 protein: CASRKLAGGPYEQFF. CDR3 coding DNA: TGCGCCAGCAGGAAACTAGCGGGGGGGCCCTATGAGCAGTTCTTC.

A note on this clonotype: One junction end disagrees with the germline gene, perhaps due to a read error. The chain carries TRBV15 and TRBJ2-1, with D maybe TRBD2 (6 bases). Germline CDR1 LNHNV, CDR2 YYDKDF (reference sequence). The length of the CDR3 is 15 residues. The CDR3 loop is CATSRGGVSHNGQFF. The CDR3, as DNA: TGTGCCACCAGCAGGGGAGGTGTTTCCCACAATGGGCAGTTCTTC.

The chain uses TRBV7-8 and TRBJ1-4, with D hard to call. The CDR3 has 12 residues. Deletions cut 1 base from V and 8 bases from J, with 5 bases between. The germline V gene has CDR1 SGHVS and CDR2 FQNEAQ. CDR3 sequence reads: CASSLEWEKLFF. CDR3 sequence (DNA): TGTGCCAGCAGCTTAGAGTGGGAAAAACTGTTTTTT.

Details on this clonotype: One end of the junction does not line up with germline, which may come from a read error. The genes are TRBV27 and TRBJ2-7, with 8 nucleotides matching TRBD1. The V gene's germline CDR1 is MNHEY and CDR2 SMNVEV (reference sequence). The CDR3 extends over 16 amino acids. The DNA for the CDR3 is TGTGCCTGCAGTTCCTGGACAGGGCTGGGCTCCTACGAGCAGTACTTC. As protein: CACSSWTGLGSYEQYF.

V is TRBV3-1 and J is TRBJ1-2; the match to TRBD1 covers 10 bases. From germline, CDR1 is LGHDT and CDR2 YNNKEL (reference sequence). The CDR3 contains 17 residues. The junction had 12 bases not matched to a gene; V was cut back by 4 bases and J by 4 bases. Written as DNA, the CDR3 is TGTGCCAGCAGCCCTACCCTCGGGACAGGGGATTTCTATGGCTACACCTTC. It codes for CASSPTLGTGDFYGYTF.

The genes are TRBV5-1 and TRBJ2-1; 8 nucleotides line up with TRBD2. The CDR3 length is 15 residues. V lost 7 bases and J lost 5; bases outside the gene matches: 11. Per germline, CDR1 SGHRS and CDR2 YFSETQ. CDR3 DNA: TGCGCCAGCCGGGGGGGAGGCAGGGACCACAATGAGCAGTTCTTC. Translating it yields CASRGGGRDHNEQFF.

This rearrangement joins TRBV15 to TRBJ1-4; 9 bases are shared with TRBD1. The V gene's germline CDR1 is LNHNV and CDR2 YYDKDF (reference sequence). Trimming at V came to 3 bases and at J to 6 bases, leaving 2 bases not matched to a gene. The CDR3 totals 14 residues. CDR3 sequence reads: CATSRDRGDEKLFF. DNA for the CDR3: TGTGCCACCAGCAGGGACAGGGGTGATGAAAAACTGTTTTTT.

This clonotype was counted between two and nine times. V is TRBV7-9 and J is TRBJ2-3, with 10 nucleotides matching TRBD2. Germline CDR1 SEHNR, CDR2 FQNEAQ (reference sequence). This CDR3 region has 17 residues. The junction had 10 bases not matched to a gene; V was cut back by 4 bases and J by 3 bases. The CDR3 is CASSSRPGLASTDTQYF. CDR3 sequence (DNA): TGTGCCAGCAGCTCACGACCGGGACTAGCGTCGACAGATACGCAGTATTTT. Full variable domain (remainder filled in from reference TRBV7-9 and TRBJ2-3): DTGVSQNPRHKITKRGQNVTFRCDPISEHNRLYWYRQTLGQGPEFLTYFQNEAQLEKSRLLSDRFSAERPKGSFSTLEIQRTEQGDSAMYLCASSSRPGLASTDTQYFGPGTRLTVL.